Detailed here is one T cell receptor (beta chain). The data were taken from a study of shared clonotypes between healthy human individuals. The CDR3 is 15 amino acids. V was shortened by 5 bases and J by 1 base, with 14 bases between the two germline ends. CDR1 is SEHNR, CDR2 FQNEAQ, per germline (reference sequence). Measured with immunoSEQ multiplex PCR; TCRdb has only the in-frame clones, and not every one. The sample lists about a million clones, around 74% occurring once. The clonotype originates from a man between 18 and 35 years old in good health. The V call is TRBV7-9, the J call TRBJ2-5, with D maybe TRBD2 (6 bases). Sequencing used memory CD4+ T cells sorted from blood. Subset noted: CD45RA-negative fraction. CDR3 DNA: TGTGCCAGCAGCAAAGATAGGGGAGGCCAAGAGACCCAGTACTTC. Amino acid sequence: CASSKDRGGQETQYF.